One and the same sample provided the 15 T cell receptor beta chains below, sequenced in a study of coeliac disease. Repertoires were generated with immunoSEQ multiplex PCR, while TCRdb's copy carries only in-frame clones and drops some. The sample has just over 7,000 clones; around 60% are singletons. The sequencing input was lamina propria lymphocytes from the gut. Receptors originate from a woman aged 55-70 years with active celiac disease.

The J gene is TRBJ2-7, the V gene TRBV2; D is possibly TRBD2 (5 bases). The CDR3 length is 15 residues. Germline V gene lookup returns CDR1 SNHLY and CDR2 FYNNEI. Trimming pared 4 bases from V and 0 bases from J, leaving 13 bases between. CDR3 protein: CASSGESGSSYEQYF. CDR3 DNA sequence: TGTGCCAGCAGTGGGGAGTCTGGGAGCTCCTACGAGCAGTACTTC.

The chain has TRBV7-2 and TRBJ2-3; no clear D. Germline V gives CDR1 SGHTA, CDR2 FQGNSA. This CDR3 contains 12 residues. The germline V and J ends were trimmed by 5 bases and 5 bases, with 8 bases remaining between them. The CDR3 loop reads CASSIPKDTQYF. The CDR3 bases are TGTGCCAGCAGCATCCCTAAAGATACGCAGTATTTT.

The chain uses TRBV18 and TRBJ2-3; 8 bases align to TRBD1. V shed 3 bases, J shed 0 bases, and the junction held 11 bases outside the gene matches. The CDR3 runs 18 residues. From germline, CDR1 is KGHSH and CDR2 LQKENI. CDR3 region: CASSPRSTGGFSTDTQYF. As DNA, the CDR3 is TGTGCCAGCTCACCTCGAAGTACAGGGGGATTTAGCACAGATACGCAGTATTTT.

The gene calls are TRBV4-2 and TRBJ2-2, with 8 bases fitting TRBD2. With V trimmed by 0 bases and J by 4 bases, 10 bases remained unmatched. Germline CDR1 reads LGHNA; CDR2 reads YNFKEQ. The CDR3 is 18 residues long. CDR3 in amino acids: CASSQDSKRELVTGELFF. In DNA, the CDR3 is TGTGCCAGCAGCCAAGATAGTAAGCGGGAGTTGGTCACCGGGGAGCTGTTTTTT.

This clone has more than one count but fewer than ten. This rearrangement joins TRBV5-5 to TRBJ1-2, with a possible D match to TRBD1 (5 bases). The CDR3 runs 17 residues. From germline, CDR1 is SGHKS and CDR2 YYEKEE (reference sequence). V was trimmed by 5 bases and J by 0 bases, leaving 20 bases between them. The CDR3 region is CASSPGLWRGANYGYTF. The CDR3 DNA reads as TGTGCCAGCAGTCCAGGTCTGTGGAGGGGAGCTAACTATGGCTACACCTTC.

Only a few counts were recorded for this clone. J is TRBJ1-1 and V is TRBV30; D possibly corresponds to TRBD1 (6 bases). This CDR3 contains 15 residues. The germline CDR1 and CDR2 sequences are GTSNPN and SVGIG (reference sequence). Trimming took off 6 bases at V and 2 bases at J, with 19 bases between the two ends. CDR3 sequence: CACVWGRFINTEAFF. Written as DNA, the CDR3 is TGTGCCTGCGTGTGGGGGCGATTTATAAACACTGAAGCTTTCTTT.

This chain uses TRBV5-4 with TRBJ2-3; 7 positions match TRBD2. The CDR3 has 16 amino acids. The V segment lost 1 base and the J segment 3 bases; nucleotides outside the gene matches: 8. Germline loops: CDR1 SGHNT, CDR2 YYREEE (reference sequence). The CDR3, as DNA: TGTGCCAGCAGCTTGTCGTCGGGGGGATTTACAGATACGCAGTATTTT. Translation: CASSLSSGGFTDTQYF.

This clone came up a few times. V is TRBV27 and J is TRBJ1-5; maybe TRBD1 (6 bases). Trimming stripped 4 bases from V and 8 bases from J, with 15 bases between. This CDR3 has 14 residues. Germline lookup yields CDR1 MNHEY and CDR2 SMNVEV (reference sequence). The DNA for the CDR3 is TGTGCCAGCAGTTCTCGGACAGCCAGGGAGCCCCAGCATTTT. As protein: CASSSRTAREPQHF.

The rearrangement uses TRBV19 and TRBJ1-1, with 8 bases fitting TRBD1. The CDR3 has 14 amino acids. The ends lost 6 bases at V and 4 bases at J; junction bases unmatched: 7. Germline V gene sequence: CDR1 LNHDA, CDR2 SQIVND (reference sequence). The CDR3 sequence is CASSTTGGSTEAFF. The CDR3 nucleotides are TGTGCCAGTAGCACCACAGGGGGGAGCACTGAAGCTTTCTTT. Combining the CDR3 with reference TRBV19 and TRBJ1-1 gives the whole variable domain DGGITQSPKYLFRKEGQNVTLSCEQNLNHDAMYWYRQDPGQGLRLIYYSQIVNDFQKGDIAEGYSVSREKKESFPLTVTSAQKNPTAFYLCASSTTGGSTEAFFGQGTRLTVV.

The V call is TRBV10-3, the J call TRBJ1-5; D remains unclear. The CDR3 covers 13 residues. Germline CDR1 is ENHRY and CDR2 is SYGVKD. V gave up 4 bases and J gave up 7 bases, with 11 bases separating them. Here the CDR3 DNA reads TGTGCCATCAGTGTCCAGGAGGGCCAGCCCCAGCATTTT. It specifies CAISVQEGQPQHF.

The chain links TRBV5-1 to TRBJ1-5; D not resolved. Germline CDR1 SGHRS, CDR2 YFSETQ. This CDR3 region has 13 residues. V dropped 4 bases and J dropped 7 bases, with 12 bases sitting between them. Written as DNA, the CDR3 is TGCGCCAGCAGCCTCCAGATCGGGCAGCCCCAGCATTTT. It yields the protein CASSLQIGQPQHF.

The chain recombines TRBV14 with TRBJ2-7, with TRBD2 identical over 11 bases. This CDR3 region has 15 residues. CDR1 and CDR2 (germline): SGHDN, FVKESK. V was clipped by 0 bases and J by 4 bases; unmatched bases: 2. The CDR3 spells CASSQDTSGRYEQYF. In DNA form, the CDR3 reads TGTGCCAGCAGCCAAGACACTAGCGGGAGATACGAGCAGTACTTC.

This sequence joins TRBV7-2 and TRBJ1-2; TRBD1 aligns across 8 bases. V shed 6 bases, J shed 5 bases, and the junction held 8 bases outside the gene matches. This CDR3 region has 14 residues. Germline CDR1 SGHTA, CDR2 FQGNSA. The CDR3 spells CASSRDRGSYGYTF. The CDR3 nucleotides read TGTGCCAGCAGTCGAGACAGGGGCAGTTATGGCTACACCTTC.

The chain employs TRBV10-3 and TRBJ2-1; weak D call: TRBD2 (6 bases). The CDR3 runs to 16 residues. Germline CDR1 reads ENHRY; CDR2 reads SYGVKD. The V and J ends lost 0 bases and 1 base respectively, with 10 bases between them. The CDR3 bases are TGTGCCATCAGTGAGTCGATGGCGGGATCCTACAATGAGCAGTTCTTC. This translates into CAISESMAGSYNEQFF.

The sample holds a few counts of this clone. The chain uses TRBV2 and TRBJ1-1; TRBD1 matches 8 bases. J gave up 5 bases and V 2 bases, and 4 bases lay outside the gene matches. CDR1 is SNHLY and CDR2 is FYNNEI in the germline V gene. CDR3 length: 14 amino acids. CDR3 in DNA: TGTGCCAGCAGTGAAAGAGGACAGGGTACTGAAGCTTTCTTT. It encodes CASSERGQGTEAFF. Combining the CDR3 with reference TRBV2 and TRBJ1-1 gives the whole variable domain EPEVTQTPSHQVTQMGQEVILRCVPISNHLYFYWYRQILGQKVEFLVSFYNNEISEKSEIFDDQFSVERPDGSNFTLKIRSTKLEDSAMYFCASSERGQGTEAFFGQGTRLTVV.